Listed below are T cell receptor beta chains from one sample, sequenced in a study of cytomegalovirus exposure and HLA in healthy donors. Profiled with immunoSEQ multiplex PCR; TCRdb holds only in-frame clones, not every one. The repertoire holds some 190,000 clones, with around four fifths as singletons. Sequenced: PBMCs. The receptors were gathered from a man between 18 and 29 years old in good health and CMV-seronegative. Each CDR3 is given without its conserved first and last residue. Rows give clone size only sometimes, using once, few, many, or a class for an expanded clone.

TRBV13	.	ASSLGYVAGGTYNEQF
TRBV6-6	.	ASRGRGRGTDTQY
TRBV7-2	.	ASRGASTDTQY
TRBV7-9	.	SSSLFSGVSYNEQF
TRBV5-1	.	ASSVADTYNEQF
TRBV10-1	.	ARRGTKDGGYT
TRBV4-3	.	ASSPFGLGEQF
TRBV15	.	ASRARNTGGPRNTEAF
TRBV7-3	.	ASSEGTGTSYEQY
TRBV5-6	once	ASSTGSEYGYT
TRBV7-2	.	ASSAGTGIL
TRBV7-6	.	ASSLPGGWEQY
TRBV19	few	ASSTRPGLLTDTQY
TRBV7-8	once	ASSLTGVGTEAF
TRBV7-7	.	ASSKDTSSYNEQF
TRBV7-9	.	ASSIQTGISLEQY
TRBV6-5	few	ASSYARTGGIYEQY
TRBV18	.	ASSPFQETGANVLT
TRBV4-3	.	ASSQDKGASTDTQY
TRBV15	.	ATSSTGQRSPLH
TRBV9	.	ASSVDYGQGQGGYT
TRBV9	.	ASSVTQGYEQY
TRBV6-5	.	ASSYSDQGYT
TRBV7-8	.	ASSPVRIAGFTQETQY
TRBV10-3	.	AIWAGAGEQY
TRBV2	.	ASSEAMVAGGNQY
TRBV7-9	.	ASSLRLAGGPGEQY
TRBV6-6	.	ASSDSPNQPQH
TRBV5-1	.	ASRQSANYGYT